The 7 T cell receptor beta chains below all came from one sample that was sequenced in a study of CD8+CD57+ T cells in acquired aplastic anemia. Investigators profiled TCR beta VDJ and CDR3 from genomic DNA template. Via MiXCR, TCRdb re-called the reads, giving one row per CDR3 protein. The table includes approximately 98,000 distinct CDR3 sequences, around 49% detected once. The sample comprised sorted CD4+, CD8+, or CD8+CD57+ T cells (not recorded which) from PBMCs. The receptors derive from a human donor in good health, serving as a control.

The CDR3 DNA is TGTGCCAGCAGCTTAGCGTTTTTCGACAGGGAGGATGGCTACACCTTC. Its translation is CASSLAFFDREDGYTF. The rearrangement uses TRBV7-2 and TRBJ1-2; TRBD1 matches 7 bases. The germline V gene encodes CDR1 SGHTA and CDR2 FQGNSA. The CDR3 contains 16 residues. The ends lost 0 bases at V and 6 bases at J; junction bases unmatched: 10.

V is TRBV7-9 and J is TRBJ1-2; D gene ambiguous. Germline CDR1 is SEHNR and CDR2 is FQNEAQ (reference sequence). The CDR3 runs to 13 residues. Trimming left V 6 bases short and J 4 bases short, with 12 bases between. The CDR3 loop is CASSGMTVYGYTF. For the CDR3, the DNA is TGTGCCAGCAGTGGAATGACCGTCTATGGCTACACCTTC.

The chain uses TRBV25-1 and TRBJ2-7; D is possibly TRBD1 (5 bases). The CDR3 contains 13 residues. V lost 10 bases and J lost 0, with 13 bases in between. From germline, CDR1 is MGHDK and CDR2 SYGVNS. CDR3 region: CATKTANSYEQYF. DNA for the CDR3: TGTGCCACCAAGACAGCTAACTCCTACGAGCAGTACTTC.

This clonotype occurred many times. The gene calls are TRBV4-2 and TRBJ2-7; the D gene could be TRBD1 or TRBD2 (5 bases each). Germline V lookup: CDR1 LGHNA, CDR2 YNFKEQ. V was trimmed by 4 bases and J by 3 bases, leaving 13 bases between them. This CDR3 is built from 14 residues. The CDR3 protein is CASSPRSGGYEQYF. The CDR3 DNA is TGTGCCAGCAGCCCCCGTTCTGGGGGCTACGAGCAGTACTTC.

Regarding this clonotype: A much larger clone is a single base away; this may be a read error. The chain uses TRBV11-2 and TRBJ2-1, with D perhaps TRBD1 or TRBD2 (5 bases each). The CDR3 loop spans 16 amino acids. Germline V gene lookup returns CDR1 SGHAT and CDR2 FQNNGV. The CDR3 sequence: CAGSKILGRSYNEQFF. The CDR3, as DNA: TGTGCCGGCAGCAAAATACTGGGACGCTCCTACAATGAGCAGTTCTTC.

The chain couples TRBV11-2 to TRBJ1-3; D gene uncertain. There are 18 residues in the CDR3. Trimming pared 1 base from V and 0 bases from J, leaving 16 bases between. The germline CDR1 and CDR2 sequences are SGHAT and FQNNGV. CDR3 sequence (DNA): TGTGCCAGCAGCTTAGTCGCCGTCTGGGAGAGCTCTGGAAACACCATATATTTT. Translation: CASSLVAVWESSGNTIYF.

The V gene is TRBV2, the J gene TRBJ1-2; D may be TRBD1 (5 bases). Deletions cut 3 bases from V and 8 bases from J, with 16 bases between. CDR3 size: 14 residues. Germline V CDR1 and CDR2: SNHLY, FYNNEI. Here the CDR3 reads CASSDGGAGYGYTF. CDR3 nucleotide sequence: TGTGCCAGCAGTGATGGAGGGGCTGGGTACGGCTACACCTTC. The entire variable domain, with the rest obtained from reference TRBV2 and TRBJ1-2, is as follows: EPEVTQTPSHQVTQMGQEVILRCVPISNHLYFYWYRQILGQKVEFLVSFYNNEISEKSEIFDDQFSVERPDGSNFTLKIRSTKLEDSAMYFCASSDGGAGYGYTFGSGTRLTVV.